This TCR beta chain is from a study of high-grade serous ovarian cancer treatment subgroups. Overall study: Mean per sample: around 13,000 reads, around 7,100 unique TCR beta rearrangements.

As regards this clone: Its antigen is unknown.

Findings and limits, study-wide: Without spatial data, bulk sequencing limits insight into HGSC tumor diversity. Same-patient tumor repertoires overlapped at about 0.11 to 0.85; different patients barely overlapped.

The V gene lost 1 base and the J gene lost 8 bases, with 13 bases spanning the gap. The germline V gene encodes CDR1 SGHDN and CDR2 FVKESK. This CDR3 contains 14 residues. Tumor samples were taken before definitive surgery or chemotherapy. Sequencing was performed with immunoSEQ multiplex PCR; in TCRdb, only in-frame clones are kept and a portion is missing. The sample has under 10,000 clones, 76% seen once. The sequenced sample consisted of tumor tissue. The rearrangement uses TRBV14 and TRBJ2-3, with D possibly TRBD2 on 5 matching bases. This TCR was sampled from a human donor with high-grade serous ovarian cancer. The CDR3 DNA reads TGTGCCAGCAGCCAAGGCGGGCAGATTGGTACGCAGTATTTT. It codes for CASSQGGQIGTQYF.